These 20 T cell receptor beta chains were sequenced from one sample in a study of CD8+CD57+ T cells in acquired aplastic anemia (dated by TCRdb to 2016 to 2019). The sequencer was an Illumina HiSeq 2000. Genomic DNA served as template for TCR beta VDJ combination and CDR3 sequence profiling. Using fastp at Q25 and MiXCR, TCRdb reprocessed the public reads and kept productive beta chains. Each entry merges the rows of one CDR3 protein and shows their most common DNA and genes. Within this sample are some 410,000 distinct CDR3 sequences, with 55% to 75% of them counted one time only. Of the sample, 3.5% to 4.5% is held by the ten largest clones. Sequences were obtained from sorted CD4+, CD8+, or CD8+CD57+ T cells (not recorded which) from PBMCs. The receptor source for this set is a human donor in good health, serving as a control.

Concerning this clonotype: The final CDR3 position lacks the conserved phenylalanine or tryptophan, pointing to a likely read error. It is unclear where the CDR3 begins or ends on the DNA, so no DNA is shown, and the CDR3 is as TCRdb lists it. The CDR3 region is CASSCARGKLATP. The chain recombines TRBV7-7 with TRBJ1-2. Per the germline V gene, CDR1 is SSHAT and CDR2 is FNYEAQ (reference sequence). Inclusive of both ends, the CDR3 amounts to 13 amino acids.

For this clonotype: Sequence at one end of the junction differs from germline and may be a read error. The chain combines TRBV7-4 with TRBJ1-2, with a tentative D call TRBD1 (5 bases). This CDR3 has 14 residues. Germline CDR1 SGHVT, CDR2 SQSDAQ. The DNA of the CDR3 is TGTGCCAGCAGTTTAGGGGCACGGTTGCATCGCTACACATTC. Residues: CASSLGARLHRYTF.

The chain combines TRBV7-3 with TRBJ2-1; possible D gene TRBD1, 5 bases. Per the germline V gene, CDR1 is SGHTA and CDR2 is FQGTGA. V was trimmed by 5 bases and J by 13 bases, leaving 24 bases between them. This CDR3 spans 15 amino acids. The CDR3 spells CASSPTGATNEKQFF. The CDR3 coding sequence is TGTGCCAGCAGCCCTACAGGAGCAACTAATGAAAAACAGTTCTTC.

With regard to this clonotype: The CDR3 carries no conserved terminal phenylalanine or tryptophan, so it likely arises from a read error. It is unclear where the CDR3 begins or ends on the DNA, so no DNA is shown, and the CDR3 is as TCRdb lists it. The chain couples TRBV2 to TRBJ2-2; the table assigns TRBD1, which was not confirmed against the DNA. The CDR3 spans 16 amino acids, including both terminal residues. The germline V gene has CDR1 SNHLY and CDR2 FYNNEI. CDR3 sequence: CASSGDIGVQQPQHFG.

This clonotype was recorded many times. V and J are TRBV5-5 and TRBJ1-6; 10 bases are shared with TRBD1. Germline V gives CDR1 SGHKS, CDR2 YYEKEE (reference sequence). The CDR3 has 16 amino acids. V was pared by 0 bases and J by 10 bases, with 7 bases of the junction left unmatched. The CDR3 sequence is CASSLVFGDRGSPLHF. The CDR3 nucleotides read TGTGCCAGCAGCTTGGTATTCGGGGACAGGGGCTCACCCCTCCACTTT.

On this clonotype itself: A junction boundary mismatches the germline segment, possibly from a read error. The chain links TRBV7-6 to TRBJ2-7, with a tentative D call TRBD1 (6 bases). Looked up from germline, CDR1 is SGHVS and CDR2 is FNYEAQ. The CDR3 spans 14 residues. The CDR3 region is CASGLIGQSYEQYF. Here the CDR3 DNA reads TGTGCCAGCGGCTTAATCGGACAGAGCTACGAGCAGTACTTC. The variable domain in full, completed from reference TRBV7-6 and TRBJ2-7, reads GAGVSQSPRYKVTKRGQDVALRCDPISGHVSLYWYRQALGQGPEFLTYFNYEAQQDKSGLPNDRFSAERPEGSISTLTIQRTEQRDSAMYRCASGLIGQSYEQYFGPGTRLTVT.

This clonotype was recorded at least ten times. This chain joins TRBV27 and TRBJ1-6; no firm D call. The CDR3 loop spans 16 amino acids. Germline CDR1 reads MNHEY; CDR2 reads SMNVEV (reference sequence). With 1 base removed from V and 4 bases from J, the gap between germline ends came to 11 bases. The chain's CDR3 is CASSLFAGLYNSPLHF. CDR3 nucleotide sequence: TGTGCCAGCAGTTTATTTGCCGGTCTATATAATTCACCCCTCCACTTT.

Of note for this clonotype: Lacking the conserved final phenylalanine or tryptophan, this CDR3 likely reflects a read error. The limits of the CDR3 on the DNA are not certain, so only TCRdb's listed CDR3 is given. The rearrangement joins TRBV7-9 to TRBJ2-5. The CDR3 has 11 amino acids, counting both end residues. CDR1 and CDR2 from the germline V gene are SEHNR and FQNEAQ (reference sequence). CDR3 protein: CASSFQATHDY.

Of note for this clonotype: At one end, the junction sequence differs from germline, possibly due to a read error. The V gene is TRBV19, the J gene TRBJ2-5, with D unresolved. The CDR3 is 14 amino acids. In germline, CDR1 is LNHDA, CDR2 SQIVND (reference sequence). The DNA of the CDR3 is TGTGCCAGCAGTTACTCAGTACCTCACGCGACCGAGTACTTT. Encoded protein: CASSYSVPHATEYF.

As regards this clonotype: A junction end diverges from the germline sequence, so it may reflect a read error. The chain's CDR3 is CSARGNPYEQYF. The DNA of the CDR3 is TGCAGCGCTCGGGGAAACCCCTACGAGCAGTATTTC. The rearrangement links TRBV29-1 to TRBJ2-7, with D possibly TRBD2 on 5 matching bases. Looked up from germline, CDR1 is SQVTM and CDR2 is ANQGSEA. The CDR3 is 12 residues long.

This rearrangement joins TRBV7-9 to TRBJ2-7; the D call may be TRBD1 or TRBD2 (5 bases each). CDR1 is SEHNR, CDR2 FQNEAQ, per germline (reference sequence). This CDR3 spans 15 amino acids. V lost 4 bases, J lost 13 bases, and 26 bases lay in between. In DNA form, the CDR3 reads TGTGCCAGCAGCTCCGAGGGGCTGAACACAGAAGCTTTCTACTTC. It specifies CASSSEGLNTEAFYF.

The chain has TRBV10-3 and TRBJ1-5; 10 nucleotides line up with TRBD1. Germline CDR1 is ENHRY and CDR2 is SYGVKD. J was trimmed by 1 base and V by 2 bases; bases with no gene match: 5. This CDR3 comprises 17 residues. The CDR3 region has the DNA TGTGCCATCAGTGAGAGCAGACAGGGGGCCAGCAATCAGCCCCAGCATTTT. Protein sequence: CAISESRQGASNQPQHF.

As concerns this clonotype: A single base separates this from a much larger clone, so it may be a read error. V and J are TRBV5-6 and TRBJ2-3, with 7 nucleotides matching TRBD1. The CDR3 extends over 18 amino acids. Trimming removed 4 bases from V and 3 bases from J; junction bases left unmatched: 17. Germline V gives CDR1 SGHDT, CDR2 YYEEEE. CDR3 protein: CASSPDVPGQWRTDTQYF. The CDR3 DNA reads as TGTGCCAGCAGCCCCGACGTCCCGGGACAGTGGAGAACAGATACGCAGTATTTT. The whole variable domain, filled in from reference TRBV5-6 and TRBJ2-3, reads DAGVTQSPTHLIKTRGQQVTLRCSPKSGHDTVSWYQQALGQGPQFIFQYYEEEERQRGNFPDRFSGHQFPNYSSELNVNALLLGDSALYLCASSPDVPGQWRTDTQYFGPGTRLTVL.

About this clonotype: It is likely a read error, because the conserved phenylalanine at the end of the CDR3 is missing. This chain connects TRBV7-2 to TRBJ2-7; unclear D gene. The V end was cut by 5 bases, the J end by 6 bases, with 11 bases between. The CDR3 runs 12 residues. Germline CDR1 SGHTA, CDR2 FQGNSA. CDR3 in DNA: TGTGCCAGCAGCATATGGCCCTGCGAGCAGTACATC. Its protein is CASSIWPCEQYI.

V gene TRBV5-1 combines with J gene TRBJ1-1, with D uncertain. There are 15 residues in the CDR3. Germline loops: CDR1 SGHRS, CDR2 YFSETQ. V lost 4 bases and J 6 bases, leaving 19 bases between the germline ends. CDR3 residues: CASSMAGEAQPEAFF. CDR3 coding DNA: TGCGCCAGCAGCATGGCAGGCGAGGCACAACCTGAAGCTTTCTTT. Drawing the rest from reference TRBV5-1 and TRBJ1-1, the complete variable domain is KAGVTQTPRYLIKTRGQQVTLSCSPISGHRSVSWYQQTPGQGLQFLFEYFSETQRNKGNFPGRFSGRQFSNSRSEMNVSTLELGDSALYLCASSMAGEAQPEAFFGQGTRLTVV.

About this clonotype itself: One end of the junction fails to match germline, which may point to a read error. The chain couples TRBV2 to TRBJ1-2; D is undetermined. This CDR3 has 14 residues. CDR1 is SNHLY and CDR2 is FYNNEI in the germline V gene. The DNA of the CDR3 is TGTGCCAGCAGCCAAGAATTAGGACTTAATACCCACATCTTC. This gives the protein CASSQELGLNTHIF. Full variable domain (remainder filled in from reference TRBV2 and TRBJ1-2): EPEVTQTPSHQVTQMGQEVILRCVPISNHLYFYWYRQILGQKVEFLVSFYNNEISEKSEIFDDQFSVERPDGSNFTLKIRSTKLEDSAMYFCASSQELGLNTHIFGSGTRLTVV.

V gene TRBV12-3 or TRBV12-4 combines with J gene TRBJ1-4, with D perhaps matching TRBD1 (6 bases). The CDR3 loop spans 12 amino acids. The V gene lost 10 bases and the J gene lost 5 bases, with 11 bases spanning the gap. CDR3 loop: CAIRTENEKLFF. CDR3 DNA: TGTGCCATTAGGACAGAGAATGAAAAACTGTTTTTT.

The chain carries TRBV5-1 and TRBJ2-5, with 7 bases identical to TRBD2. Germline-derived CDR1 and CDR2 are SGHRS and YFSETQ. The CDR3 is 15 residues long. Trimming at V came to 0 bases and at J to 3 bases, leaving 5 bases not matched to a gene. The DNA for the CDR3 is TGCGCCAGCAGCTTGGTCCGCGGGGGTAAAGAGACCCAGTACTTC. Translated: CASSLVRGGKETQYF. The full variable domain, rest sourced from reference TRBV5-1 and TRBJ2-5, is KAGVTQTPRYLIKTRGQQVTLSCSPISGHRSVSWYQQTPGQGLQFLFEYFSETQRNKGNFPGRFSGRQFSNSRSEMNVSTLELGDSALYLCASSLVRGGKETQYFGPGTRLLVL.

The chain uses TRBV12-3 or TRBV12-4 and TRBJ1-3; weak D call: TRBD1 (6 bases). The CDR3 consists of 13 residues. V was shortened by 11 bases and J by 2 bases, with 13 bases between the two germline ends. CDR3 DNA sequence: TGTGCCGGCAATCAGGGGCCTGGAAACACCATATATTTT. The encoded protein is CAGNQGPGNTIYF.

Notes on this clonotype: No conserved phenylalanine or tryptophan is present at the end of the CDR3, so a read error is the likely explanation. The DNA is omitted, as the CDR3 cannot be located on it reliably, and the CDR3 follows TCRdb's listing. CDR3 sequence reads: CASSFGGDQTQQL. J is TRBJ1-5 and V is TRBV7-2. The CDR3 sequence runs 13 residues, both termini included. Looked up from germline, CDR1 is SGHTA and CDR2 is FQGNSA.